This T cell receptor beta chain originates from a study of tumor-infiltrating lymphocytes in primary liver carcinoma. Constant-region priming of around 490 ng total RNA yielded TCR beta cDNA. Three nested multiplex PCR rounds, a slightly modified ARM-PCR, produced the libraries for TCR beta. Via MiXCR, TCRdb re-called the multiplex PCR reads, giving one row per CDR3 protein. The table shows 30,000 to 40,000 distinct CDR3 sequences, with roughly 74% occurring only once. Without any cell sorting, about 19-31 mg of bulk tissue yielded co-extracted RNA and DNA. Every tumor contributed samples taken at five separate regions. This clonotype has a count of ten or more. This is likely a read error, given that the CDR3 carries no conserved phenylalanine or tryptophan at its end. The sequence came from a man aged 35-49 years with primary liver carcinoma and hepatitis B virus infection. Sequenced material: liver tumor tissue from sampling region 4. Subset: tumor region T4, right-lateral pole.

CDR3 sequence reads: CASYGQGLNEQYS. Written as DNA, the CDR3 is TGTGCCAGCTATGGACAGGGTCTAAACGAGCAGTACTCC. The chain couples TRBV28 to TRBJ2-7; 8 nucleotides agree with TRBD1. Germline V gene lookup returns CDR1 MDHEN and CDR2 SYDVKM. V was pared by 8 bases and J by 5 bases, with 8 bases of the junction left unmatched. This CDR3 contains 13 residues.